This T cell receptor beta chain was recorded in a study of response to subunit inactivated influenza vaccine. Points from the study as a whole: Seasonal influenza vaccination, on each occasion, was suggested by the authors to recruit few new T cells.

Each CDR3 protein is one row after TCRdb ran MiXCR on the RT-PCR reads. Among around 470,000 distinct CDR3 sequences listed, approximately 7.3% were seen once. This clonotype has ten or more counts. Antigen specificity is unknown. The junction departs from germline at one end; a sequencing error may be responsible. CDR1 is SSHAT, CDR2 FNYEAQ, per germline (reference sequence). The CDR3 has 20 amino acids. The chain links TRBV7-7 to TRBJ2-2; 8 positions match TRBD2. The receptor was derived from a man in his fifties or sixties who received an inactivated influenza vaccine. Sample: PBMCs from blood, taken roughly 24 months after vaccination. CDR3: CASSLASPGLGIENTGELFF. For the CDR3, the DNA is TGTGCTAGCAGCTTAGCCTCACCGGGACTAGGGATCGAAAACACCGGGGAGCTGTTTTTT.